The 22 T cell receptor beta chains reported below all come from one sample, sequenced in a study of monozygotic twins with inflammatory bowel disease. TCRdb reanalyzed the 5' RACE reads and collapses them to one entry per CDR3 protein, without DNA. The sample table sets out around 220,000 distinct CDR3 sequences. Specimen: blood. The receptor set was obtained from a human donor with ulcerative colitis or Crohn's disease, or a healthy co-twin of an affected twin (not recorded which).

The chain uses TRBV28 and TRBJ2-1; the D call from TCRdb, TRBD1, cannot be confirmed without DNA. The germline gives CDR1 MDHEN, CDR2 SYDVKM. The CDR3 is made up of 15 amino acids. The CDR3 is CASSTTDNSYNEQFF.

This chain joins TRBV5-1 and TRBJ2-3. The germline CDR1 and CDR2 sequences are SGHRS and YFSETQ. This CDR3 region has 15 residues. The CDR3 spells CASSLTRSSTDTQYF.

This sequence joins TRBV6-5 and TRBJ2-2; the TCRdb D gene call, TRBD2, has no DNA to confirm it. Germline V gives CDR1 MNHEY, CDR2 SVGAGI. The CDR3 loop spans 16 amino acids. The CDR3 reads CASSYSGRGYTGELFF.

The chain employs TRBV6-1 and TRBJ1-2; the TCRdb call, TRBD1, lacks DNA for checking. Germline V gives CDR1 MNHNS, CDR2 SASEGT. The CDR3 length is 16 residues. CDR3 sequence: CASSRRTGGANYGYTF.

The rearrangement uses TRBV12-3 or TRBV12-4 and TRBJ1-2; TCRdb lists TRBD1, though no DNA is available to test this call. The CDR3 has 15 amino acids. The CDR3 protein is CASSSSGQGAIGYTF.

This chain connects TRBV5-6 to TRBJ1-2; as DNA is missing, the TRBD1 call by TCRdb cannot be tested. This CDR3 has 13 amino acids. Germline V gene sequence: CDR1 SGHDT, CDR2 YYEEEE. The CDR3 loop is CASSLWSPDGYTF.

The rearrangement joins TRBV9 to TRBJ1-4; TCRdb names TRBD1, which stays unverified in the absence of DNA. CDR1 and CDR2 from the germline V gene are SGDLS and YYNGEE. The CDR3 spans 14 residues. The CDR3 loop reads CASSVTGTGEKLFF.

The chain links TRBV6-5 to TRBJ1-4; TCRdb returns TRBD1, unconfirmable since there is no DNA. From germline, CDR1 is MNHEY and CDR2 SVGAGI. The CDR3 loop spans 15 amino acids. The CDR3 spells CASSYSGQGFEKLFF.

The CDR3 here is CASSYSSGLGLTDTQYF. The V and J genes are TRBV6-5 and TRBJ2-3. From germline, CDR1 is MNHEY and CDR2 SVGAGI. This CDR3 has 17 residues.

The chain carries TRBV19 and TRBJ2-2; TCRdb calls TRBD1, which cannot be checked without DNA. Germline loops: CDR1 LNHDA, CDR2 SQIVND (reference sequence). The CDR3 totals 15 residues. The chain's CDR3 is CASQDTPKVTGELFF.

The CDR3 is CASSYNGPPKWGNQLQHF. J is TRBJ1-5 and V is TRBV6-5; with no DNA, the TCRdb D assignment of TRBD1 cannot be verified. CDR1 and CDR2 (germline): MNHEY, SVGAGI. The CDR3 runs 18 residues.

This chain connects TRBV20-1 to TRBJ2-1; the D gene TCRdb calls, TRBD1, cannot be checked with no DNA. CDR1 and CDR2 (germline): DFQATT, SNEGSKA (reference sequence). The CDR3 contains 16 residues. The CDR3 sequence: CSASPQGRRVYNEQFF.

The rearrangement links TRBV18 to TRBJ1-5; TCRdb returns TRBD1, unconfirmable since there is no DNA. The germline gives CDR1 KGHSH, CDR2 LQKENI. The CDR3 loop spans 17 amino acids. The CDR3 sequence is CASSPTGYEGADQPQHF. Complete variable domain (other parts from reference TRBV18 and TRBJ1-5): NAGVMQNPRHLVRRRGQEARLRCSPMKGHSHVYWYRQLPEEGLKFMVYLQKENIIDESGMPKERFSAEFPKEGPSILRIQQVVRGDSAAYFCASSPTGYEGADQPQHFGDGTRLSIL.

The chain carries TRBV12-3 or TRBV12-4 and TRBJ1-5. There are 15 residues in the CDR3. This CDR3 reads CASSFSYTRNQPQHF.

The CDR3 reads CASSLDPGYYNEQFF. The V gene is TRBV7-2, the J gene TRBJ2-1; TCRdb's assignment of TRBD1 cannot be checked, as there is no DNA. The germline V gene has CDR1 SGHTA and CDR2 FQGNSA. The CDR3 has 15 residues.

This chain uses TRBV18 with TRBJ1-1; checking the TCRdb D call of TRBD1 is not possible without DNA. Germline V gene data show CDR1 as KGHSH and CDR2 as LQKENI. This CDR3 region has 13 residues. CDR3 sequence: CASSPLTGIMTFF.

The CDR3 sequence is CASSSTSSGSSSSYNEQFF. This chain uses TRBV7-8 with TRBJ2-1; TCRdb gives TRBD2 as the D gene, but with no DNA this cannot be confirmed. The CDR3 contains 19 residues. Germline CDR1 and CDR2: SGHVS and FQNEAQ.

V and J are TRBV6-1 and TRBJ2-5; TCRdb selects TRBD2, and the lack of DNA leaves this call unchecked. This CDR3 comprises 15 residues. Germline lookup yields CDR1 MNHNS and CDR2 SASEGT. The CDR3 loop reads CASSNLAGARETQYF.

The V call is TRBV28, the J call TRBJ2-6. The length of the CDR3 is 17 residues. Germline V gives CDR1 MDHEN, CDR2 SYDVKM. The CDR3 loop reads CASSLGQWFSGANVLTF.

The CDR3 here is CASSYSIYLGSNTEAFF. The J gene is TRBJ1-1, the V gene TRBV6-2 or TRBV6-3. Germline CDR1 reads MNHEY; CDR2 reads SVGEGT. The CDR3 runs 17 residues.

The CDR3 reads CASSRDRTGGAQYF. V gene TRBV3-1 combines with J gene TRBJ2-5; TCRdb returns TRBD1, unconfirmable since there is no DNA. The CDR3 sequence is 14 residues long. The V gene's germline CDR1 is LGHDT and CDR2 YNNKEL (reference sequence).

This chain links TRBV12-3 or TRBV12-4 with TRBJ2-1; with no DNA, the TCRdb D assignment of TRBD2 cannot be verified. The CDR3 is 19 residues long. CDR3 amino acids: CASRFDPGLAGDIYNEQFF.